This passage covers 29 T cell receptor beta chains from one sample sequenced in a study of OX40 agonist ivuxolimab in advanced cancers. The repertoire was sequenced with immunoSEQ multiplex PCR; TCRdb's copy has only in-frame clones and lacks some. The data contain approximately 67,000 clones, roughly four fifths of them singletons. The sequences come from CD4+ or CD8+ T cells sorted from blood, collected in a trial of the OX40 agonist ivuxolimab. These receptor sequences come from an adult with an advanced solid tumor such as melanoma, head and neck, liver or kidney cancer.

This chain joins TRBV7-2 and TRBJ2-5; the D gene could be TRBD1 or TRBD2 (5 bases each). The germline CDR1 and CDR2 sequences are SGHTA and FQGNSA. The CDR3 has 14 amino acids. V was clipped by 1 base and J by 5 bases, with 11 bases between them. The CDR3 here is CASSLGEWGETQYF. The CDR3 DNA follows: TGTGCCAGCAGCTTAGGGGAGTGGGGGGAGACCCAGTACTTC.

This sequence joins TRBV5-6 and TRBJ2-1; 7 bases align to TRBD2. CDR3 size: 15 residues. CDR1 is SGHDT, CDR2 YYEEEE, per germline. Trimming cost V 0 bases and J 3 bases; bases outside gene matches: 3. CDR3 region: CASSLGLADYNEQFF. The DNA for the CDR3 is TGTGCCAGCAGCTTGGGACTAGCAGACTACAATGAGCAGTTCTTC.

The V call is TRBV6-5, the J call TRBJ2-1; tentatively, D is TRBD1 or TRBD2 (5 bases each). Germline CDR1 reads MNHEY; CDR2 reads SVGAGI. The CDR3 is 13 residues long. With 0 bases removed from V and 6 bases from J, the gap between germline ends came to 6 bases. CDR3 residues: CASSYSGTNEQFF. The CDR3 DNA reads as TGTGCCAGCAGTTACTCAGGGACCAATGAGCAGTTCTTC.

The chain links TRBV6-4 to TRBJ1-2, with D possibly being TRBD1 (5 bases). Trimming pared 4 bases from V and 2 bases from J, leaving 5 bases between. CDR3 length: 12 amino acids. Germline V gene data show CDR1 as MRHNA and CDR2 as SNTAGT. The CDR3 sequence is CASSGQNYGYTF. The CDR3 nucleotides read TGTGCCAGCAGTGGACAGAACTATGGCTACACCTTC.

The gene calls are TRBV5-1 and TRBJ1-1, with D tentatively TRBD1 (5 bases). The length of the CDR3 is 13 residues. Germline V CDR1 and CDR2: SGHRS, YFSETQ. Between the trimmed V and J ends, which lost 0 bases and 5 bases, there was a span of 8 bases. DNA for the CDR3: TGCGCCAGCAGCTTGGCCAGGGATACTGAAGCTTTCTTT. Translating it yields CASSLARDTEAFF.

This chain uses TRBV5-6 with TRBJ2-5, with D possibly TRBD2 on 5 matching bases. Trimming left V 0 bases short and J 4 bases short, with 19 bases between. The CDR3 has 17 amino acids. Germline assignment: CDR1 SGHDT and CDR2 YYEEEE. This chain's CDR3 is CASSLASSRSPRETQYF. DNA of the CDR3: TGTGCCAGCAGCTTGGCTTCTAGCAGGTCCCCCCGAGAGACCCAGTACTTC. Drawing the rest from reference TRBV5-6 and TRBJ2-5, the complete variable domain is DAGVTQSPTHLIKTRGQQVTLRCSPKSGHDTVSWYQQALGQGPQFIFQYYEEEERQRGNFPDRFSGHQFPNYSSELNVNALLLGDSALYLCASSLASSRSPRETQYFGPGTRLLVL.

J is TRBJ2-1 and V is TRBV11-2; 7 bases match TRBD2. The CDR3 totals 17 residues. The germline CDR1 and CDR2 sequences are SGHAT and FQNNGV. The J segment lost 6 bases and the V segment lost 5 bases, leaving 16 bases of the junction unmatched. The CDR3 nucleotides read TGTGCCAGCAGCCGACTAGCTGGGCGGGAGTTGAGCAATGAGCAGTTCTTC. Translating gives CASSRLAGRELSNEQFF.

V is TRBV11-2 and J is TRBJ2-3; D ambiguous. This CDR3 contains 14 residues. V lost 3 bases and J 0 bases, leaving 7 bases between the germline ends. Germline V lookup: CDR1 SGHAT, CDR2 FQNNGV. CDR3 coding DNA: TGTGCCAGCAGCTTGATGGCTAGCACAGATACGCAGTATTTT. Protein: CASSLMASTDTQYF. The full variable domain, in which reference TRBV11-2 and TRBJ2-3 provide the parts outside the CDR3, is EAGVAQSPRYKIIEKRQSVAFWCNPISGHATLYWYQQILGQGPKLLIQFQNNGVVDDSQLPKDRFSAERLKGVDSTLKIQPAKLEDSAVYLCASSLMASTDTQYFGPGTRLTVL.

There are a few counts of this clone. The rearrangement joins TRBV6-6 to TRBJ2-1; no reliable D call. The CDR3 contains 12 residues. Deletions cut 1 base from V and 7 bases from J, with 5 bases between. CDR1 MNHNY and CDR2 SVGAGI come from the germline V gene (reference sequence). This CDR3 reads CASSYFKNEQFF. CDR3 coding DNA: TGTGCCAGCAGTTACTTTAAAAATGAGCAGTTCTTC.

The V gene is TRBV27, the J gene TRBJ1-1; D is perhaps TRBD1 (5 bases). The V end was cut by 1 base, the J end by 6 bases, with 9 bases between. The V gene's germline CDR1 is MNHEY and CDR2 SMNVEV (reference sequence). The CDR3 is made up of 13 amino acids. The CDR3 nucleotides are TGTGCCAGCAGTTTATTCCGGGGGGCTGAAGCTTTCTTT. It encodes CASSLFRGAEAFF.

The chain recombines TRBV7-2 with TRBJ2-7; 7 nucleotides match TRBD1. V trimming: 1 base; J trimming: 4 bases; junction bases outside the gene matches: 10. The CDR3 has 16 amino acids. CDR1 is SGHTA, CDR2 FQGNSA, per germline. The CDR3 DNA follows: TGTGCCAGCAGCTTAGGGACGACAGGGTGGGTATACGAGCAGTACTTC. It specifies CASSLGTTGWVYEQYF.

V is TRBV7-2 and J is TRBJ2-1; D tentatively reads TRBD1 or TRBD2 (5 bases each). V was shortened by 4 bases and J by 7 bases, with 14 bases between the two germline ends. The CDR3 has 14 amino acids. Germline V lookup: CDR1 SGHTA, CDR2 FQGNSA. Here the CDR3 reads CASSSTGTHNEQFF. The DNA of the CDR3 is TGTGCCAGCAGCTCAACCGGGACGCATAATGAGCAGTTCTTC.

The chain has TRBV5-1 and TRBJ2-5; D is ambiguous. Germline loops: CDR1 SGHRS, CDR2 YFSETQ. Trimming removed 1 base from V and 2 bases from J, with 12 bases in between. The CDR3 covers 15 residues. The CDR3 sequence: CASSLRPGRQETQYF. In DNA, the CDR3 is TGCGCCAGCAGCTTGCGGCCAGGACGACAAGAGACCCAGTACTTC.

This clone was counted a few times. The genes are TRBV21-1 and TRBJ1-1. TRBV21-1 is annotated as a pseudogene. This CDR3 comprises 15 residues. In nucleotides, the CDR3 is TGTGCCAGCAGCAAACTCGACGGAAGGAACACTGAAGCTTTCTTT. This encodes CASSKLDGRNTEAFF.

The rearrangement joins TRBV6-5 to TRBJ2-7, with 8 bases fitting TRBD1. The V gene end was trimmed by 2 bases and the J gene end by 6 bases; junction bases not matched to a gene: 3. CDR1 is MNHEY, CDR2 SVGAGI, per germline. This CDR3 spans 13 amino acids. Here the CDR3 DNA reads TGTGCCAGCAGTTACACCGACAGGGGCGAGCAGTACTTC. It is translated as CASSYTDRGEQYF.

This clone was picked up a small number of times. The rearrangement uses TRBV28 and TRBJ1-2; TRBD1 might be the D (6 bases). The CDR3 loop spans 13 amino acids. The germline gives CDR1 MDHEN, CDR2 SYDVKM. The V end was cut by 3 bases, the J end by 3 bases, with 8 bases between. The CDR3 sequence: CASSFQGYYGYTF. DNA for the CDR3: TGTGCCAGCAGTTTCCAGGGGTACTATGGCTACACCTTC.

The rearrangement uses TRBV5-1 and TRBJ2-3, with D uncertain. The V end lost 4 bases, the J end lost 2 bases, and 11 bases lay between the germline ends. Germline-derived CDR1 and CDR2 are SGHRS and YFSETQ. The CDR3 has 14 residues. Here the CDR3 reads CASSPGFTTDTQYF. CDR3 bases: TGCGCCAGCAGCCCAGGTTTCACCACAGATACGCAGTATTTT. The whole variable domain, remainder taken from reference TRBV5-1 and TRBJ2-3, is KAGVTQTPRYLIKTRGQQVTLSCSPISGHRSVSWYQQTPGQGLQFLFEYFSETQRNKGNFPGRFSGRQFSNSRSEMNVSTLELGDSALYLCASSPGFTTDTQYFGPGTRLTVL.

This clone is a singleton in its sample. The rearrangement uses TRBV2 and TRBJ2-7, with 7 positions matching TRBD1. This CDR3 spans 13 amino acids. The V gene's germline CDR1 is SNHLY and CDR2 FYNNEI. After removal of 10 bases from V and 2 bases from J, the junction contained 8 bases not matched to a gene. The CDR3 region is CATETGSTYEQYF. Here the CDR3 DNA reads TGTGCCACCGAGACAGGGTCTACCTACGAGCAGTACTTC.

The chain joins TRBV9 to TRBJ1-1; D may be TRBD1 (6 bases). Germline values: CDR1 SGDLS, CDR2 YYNGEE. Trimming cost V 4 bases and J 1 base, with 8 bases left between them. The CDR3 length is 13 residues. The CDR3 sequence: CASSLQGNTEAFF. CDR3 nucleotides: TGTGCCAGCAGCCTACAGGGGAACACTGAAGCTTTCTTT.

This rearrangement joins TRBV29-1 to TRBJ2-5; 12 nucleotides align to TRBD2. Trimming removed 7 bases from V and 3 bases from J; junction bases left unmatched: 6. Germline values: CDR1 SQVTM, CDR2 ANQGSEA. The CDR3 is 14 residues long. The CDR3 protein is CSAGGLAGKETQYF. CDR3 DNA sequence: TGCAGCGCCGGCGGACTAGCGGGAAAAGAGACCCAGTACTTC.

The chain carries TRBV7-8 and TRBJ1-2, with TRBD1 identical over 8 bases. The germline V gene encodes CDR1 SGHVS and CDR2 FQNEAQ. CDR3 length: 14 amino acids. Trimming removed 2 bases from V and 5 bases from J; junction bases left unmatched: 4. DNA of the CDR3: TGTGCCAGCAGCTTACCGGGACAGGCTTATGGCTACACCTTC. It specifies CASSLPGQAYGYTF.

The J gene is TRBJ2-1, the V gene TRBV9; 7 bases align to TRBD2. CDR3 size: 16 residues. Germline V lookup: CDR1 SGDLS, CDR2 YYNGEE. The V and J ends lost 5 bases and 5 bases, in that order; junction bases with no gene match: 13. CDR3 residues: CASSLASGTFDNEQFF. The CDR3 DNA is TGTGCCAGCAGTTTGGCTAGCGGAACATTCGACAATGAGCAGTTCTTC.

The CDR3 region is CASSVGGHNEQFF. In DNA form, the CDR3 reads TGTGCCAGCAGCGTAGGGGGTCACAATGAGCAGTTCTTC. The chain carries TRBV9 and TRBJ2-1, with no clear D. V lost 0 bases to trimming and J lost 5 bases, with 6 bases between them. Germline CDR1 is SGDLS and CDR2 is YYNGEE. The CDR3 runs 13 residues.

The chain joins TRBV7-9 to TRBJ1-1; no clear D gene. The CDR3 extends over 14 amino acids. Trimming removed 0 bases from V and 1 base from J, with 6 bases in between. Germline-derived CDR1 and CDR2 are SEHNR and FQNEAQ (reference sequence). CDR3 nucleotides: TGTGCCAGCAGCTTAGCGTCTAGGAACACTGAAGCTTTCTTT. This translates into CASSLASRNTEAFF.

This rearrangement joins TRBV7-2 to TRBJ2-7, with 7 nucleotides matching TRBD2. J gave up 3 bases and V 4 bases, and 9 bases lay outside the gene matches. CDR1 is SGHTA and CDR2 is FQGNSA in the germline V gene. The CDR3 covers 15 residues. CDR3 bases: TGTGCCAGCAGCTCTAGGGGCGGGGGATACTACGAGCAGTACTTC. Protein: CASSSRGGGYYEQYF.

In this sample, this clone turned up a few times. The rearrangement joins TRBV5-5 to TRBJ2-4; the D gene could be TRBD1 or TRBD2 (5 bases each). The CDR3 totals 14 residues. Deletions cut 3 bases from V and 6 bases from J, with 13 bases between. CDR1 is SGHKS, CDR2 YYEKEE, per germline (reference sequence). CDR3 sequence reads: CASSSGPRANIQYF. As DNA, the CDR3 is TGTGCCAGCAGCTCGGGACCCCGGGCAAACATTCAGTACTTC. Full variable domain (outside the CDR3, taken from reference TRBV5-5 and TRBJ2-4): DAGVTQSPTHLIKTRGQQVTLRCSPISGHKSVSWYQQVLGQGPQFIFQYYEKEERGRGNFPDRFSARQFPNYSSELNVNALLLGDSALYLCASSSGPRANIQYFGAGTRLSVL.

The chain joins TRBV7-9 to TRBJ2-3, with D possibly TRBD2 on 6 matching bases. Between the trimmed V and J ends, which lost 1 base and 13 bases, there was a span of 15 bases. CDR3 length: 13 amino acids. Germline V CDR1 and CDR2: SEHNR, FQNEAQ (reference sequence). For the CDR3, the DNA is TGTGCCAGCAGCTTAGGCGGCCAGACTAGAGAGTATTTT. Translated, it gives CASSLGGQTREYF. Full variable domain (remainder filled in from reference TRBV7-9 and TRBJ2-3): DTGVSQNPRHKITKRGQNVTFRCDPISEHNRLYWYRQTLGQGPEFLTYFQNEAQLEKSRLLSDRFSAERPKGSFSTLEIQRTEQGDSAMYLCASSLGGQTREYFGPGTRLTVL.

V is TRBV29-1 and J is TRBJ1-4, with 9 bases that match TRBD1. Germline V gene lookup returns CDR1 SQVTM and CDR2 ANQGSEA. Trimming cost V 6 bases and J 7 bases; bases outside gene matches: 12. This CDR3 is built from 15 residues. This chain's CDR3 is CSVADTGGASEKLFF. CDR3 coding DNA: TGCAGCGTAGCCGATACAGGGGGCGCCAGTGAAAAACTGTTTTTT.

This rearrangement joins TRBV27 to TRBJ2-3; D uncertain. The CDR3 totals 13 residues. Trimming took off 7 bases at V and 1 base at J, with 9 bases between the two ends. CDR1 and CDR2 (germline): MNHEY, SMNVEV (reference sequence). The CDR3 loop is CASMSRGTDTQYF. The CDR3 DNA reads as TGTGCCAGCATGAGTAGGGGCACAGATACGCAGTATTTT.